The 29 T cell receptor beta chains below all came from one sample that was sequenced in a study of brain T cells in children with intractable seizures. Clones were sequenced by immunoSEQ multiplex PCR, and TCRdb holds only the in-frame ones, with some missing. Among tens of thousands of clones listed, about 90% were seen once. The material sequenced was peripheral blood, taken at surgery. The receptor source for this set is a girl aged 2-10 years with Rasmussen encephalitis and intractable seizures.

CDR3 loop: CASSPGGADTEAFF. The CDR3 DNA is TGTGCCAGCAGTCCAGGGGGCGCCGACACTGAAGCTTTCTTT. V and J are TRBV6-7 and TRBJ1-1, with TRBD1 identical over 8 bases. TRBV6-7 is placed among ORFs of uncertain function. V gave up 5 bases and J gave up 3 bases; unmatched junction bases: 5. The CDR3 spans 14 residues.

The V call is TRBV9, the J call TRBJ2-3; D gene uncertain. The length of the CDR3 is 14 residues. CDR1 SGDLS and CDR2 YYNGEE come from the germline V gene. Trimming cost V 0 bases and J 2 bases, with 7 bases left between them. CDR3: CASSVGLVTDTQYF. CDR3 nucleotide sequence: TGTGCCAGCAGCGTAGGACTGGTCACAGATACGCAGTATTTT.

The chain has TRBV4-1 and TRBJ2-7; the match to TRBD2 covers 8 bases. V shed 5 bases, J shed 2 bases, and the junction held 8 bases outside the gene matches. Per the germline V gene, CDR1 is MGHRA and CDR2 is YSYEKL. The CDR3 covers 15 residues. CDR3 amino acids: CASSVRSGGPYEQYF. The CDR3 bases are TGCGCCAGCAGCGTTCGATCGGGAGGGCCCTACGAGCAGTACTTC.

The gene calls are TRBV10-3 and TRBJ1-1; tentative D call: TRBD1 (5 bases). Trimming shortened V by 2 bases and J by 10 bases, and 8 bases separated the two germline ends. In germline, CDR1 is ENHRY, CDR2 SYGVKD. The CDR3 sequence is 11 residues long. The CDR3 here is CAISEGARAFF. The CDR3, as DNA: TGTGCCATCAGTGAGGGGGCGCGAGCTTTCTTT.

The CDR3 bases are TGTGCCATCAGTGGGACAGAATACTCCTACGAGCAGTACTTC. This codes for CAISGTEYSYEQYF. The chain joins TRBV10-3 to TRBJ2-7; possibly TRBD1 for D (6 bases). The V gene lost 4 bases and the J gene lost 0 bases, with 10 bases spanning the gap. The CDR3 length is 14 residues. The V gene's germline CDR1 is ENHRY and CDR2 SYGVKD.

The genes are TRBV27 and TRBJ1-1; perhaps TRBD1 as D (6 bases). The CDR3 covers 14 residues. Germline CDR1 is MNHEY and CDR2 is SMNVEV (reference sequence). V was trimmed by 5 bases and J by 1 base, leaving 11 bases between them. CDR3 region: CASSPGTPNTEAFF. The CDR3 DNA follows: TGTGCCAGCAGTCCCGGGACACCGAACACTGAAGCTTTCTTT.

The V gene is TRBV28, the J gene TRBJ1-6, with 10 bases lining up with TRBD1. Per germline, CDR1 MDHEN and CDR2 SYDVKM. Losses at the gene ends were 2 bases for V and 8 bases for J; bases not matched to a gene: 3. CDR3 size: 15 residues. CDR3 in DNA: TGTGCCAGCAGTTTACCCGGGACAGGGGATTCACCCCTCCACTTT. Translated, it gives CASSLPGTGDSPLHF.

In DNA form, the CDR3 reads TGTGCCTCTAAAGGGGGGTTCAGGAGGCCTGAAGCTTTCTTT. This encodes CASKGGFRRPEAFF. The V call is TRBV30, the J call TRBJ1-1, with D possibly being TRBD1 (6 bases). The CDR3 runs 14 residues. V gave up 7 bases and J gave up 6 bases, with 21 bases separating them. Germline CDR1 is GTSNPN and CDR2 is SVGIG (reference sequence).

This clone appeared once. The V and J genes are TRBV9 and TRBJ2-3; 8 nucleotides line up with TRBD1. Germline values: CDR1 SGDLS, CDR2 YYNGEE. J was trimmed by 1 base and V by 4 bases; bases with no gene match: 8. The CDR3 contains 16 residues. Written as DNA, the CDR3 is TGTGCCAGCAGCTTAGCGGAGGGACAGGGCACAGATACGCAGTATTTT. It specifies CASSLAEGQGTDTQYF.

This sequence joins TRBV12-3 or TRBV12-4 and TRBJ2-3; TRBD2 agrees at 13 bases. The CDR3 is 13 residues long. The ends lost 5 bases at V and 8 bases at J; junction bases unmatched: 1. The CDR3 reads CASSGLAGVTQYF. In DNA form, the CDR3 reads TGTGCCAGCAGTGGACTAGCGGGGGTTACGCAGTATTTT.

This chain uses TRBV24-1 with TRBJ2-1; 7 bases agree with TRBD2. V shed 7 bases and J 8 bases; nucleotides not matched to a gene: 13. The germline V gene encodes CDR1 KGHDR and CDR2 SFDVKD. The CDR3 runs to 15 residues. The CDR3 DNA sequence: TGTGCCACCAGCCATCCTGGACTAGGTGAAGATGAGCAGTTCTTC. It encodes CATSHPGLGEDEQFF.

V and J are TRBV11-2 and TRBJ2-1, with TRBD2 matching over 9 bases. V lost 5 bases and J lost 4; bases outside the gene matches: 15. This CDR3 region has 18 residues. The germline V gene encodes CDR1 SGHAT and CDR2 FQNNGV. The CDR3: CASSRRRLAVLSYNEQFF. CDR3 nucleotides: TGTGCCAGCAGCCGCAGAAGACTAGCGGTTCTTTCATACAATGAGCAGTTCTTC. The variable domain in full, with the rest retrieved from reference TRBV11-2 and TRBJ2-1, is EAGVAQSPRYKIIEKRQSVAFWCNPISGHATLYWYQQILGQGPKLLIQFQNNGVVDDSQLPKDRFSAERLKGVDSTLKIQPAKLEDSAVYLCASSRRRLAVLSYNEQFFGPGTRLTVL.

The chain recombines TRBV11-3 with TRBJ2-2, with D uncertain. Trimming took 3 bases from V and 0 from J, leaving 5 bases between them. Germline V gene lookup returns CDR1 SGHNT and CDR2 YENEEA. This CDR3 is built from 14 residues. CDR3 sequence reads: CASSLVANTGELFF. Here the CDR3 DNA reads TGTGCCAGCAGCTTGGTCGCGAACACCGGGGAGCTGTTTTTT.

The chain couples TRBV27 to TRBJ2-7; D is possibly TRBD1 (6 bases). Deletions cut 6 bases from V and 2 bases from J, with 20 bases between. Germline CDR1 is MNHEY and CDR2 is SMNVEV (reference sequence). This CDR3 spans 16 amino acids. CDR3 nucleotides: TGTGCCAGCAGGCATCTCCTTGGGACACTCACCTACGAGCAGTACTTC. Residues: CASRHLLGTLTYEQYF.

The V call is TRBV7-9, the J call TRBJ2-2; possible D gene TRBD2, 6 bases. V lost 5 bases and J 1 base, leaving 11 bases between the germline ends. The CDR3 has 15 amino acids. The germline gives CDR1 SEHNR, CDR2 FQNEAQ (reference sequence). The CDR3 reads CASSPGAVNTGELFF. The DNA for the CDR3 is TGTGCCAGCAGCCCGGGAGCGGTGAACACCGGGGAGCTGTTTTTT.

The CDR3 reads CASSLRGTDGYTF. CDR3 bases: TGTGCCAGCAGCCTTCGGGGAACGGATGGCTACACCTTC. The V call is TRBV5-4, the J call TRBJ1-2; no clear D gene. CDR1 and CDR2 from the germline V gene are SGHNT and YYREEE (reference sequence). The V and J ends lost 4 bases and 6 bases respectively, with 13 bases between them. The CDR3 is 13 residues long.

This clone was detected only a few times. The rearrangement uses TRBV6-5 and TRBJ1-5; perhaps TRBD1 as D (6 bases). Trimming removed 6 bases at V and 2 bases at J, with 11 bases between. CDR3 length equals 14 residues. Germline V gives CDR1 MNHEY, CDR2 SVGAGI. DNA of the CDR3: TGTGCCAGCAGGAGGGGGGTAGGCAATCAGCCCCAGCATTTT. Translated: CASRRGVGNQPQHF.

DNA of the CDR3: TGTGCCAGCAGCTCGTCCCGGGACAGGGTCTACGAGCAGTACTTC. Protein sequence: CASSSSRDRVYEQYF. The rearrangement joins TRBV5-4 to TRBJ2-7; 9 positions agree with TRBD1. The CDR3 extends over 15 amino acids. Trimming took 3 bases from V and 3 from J; bases not matched to a gene: 7. Germline V gene data show CDR1 as SGHNT and CDR2 as YYREEE (reference sequence).

The V and J genes are TRBV27 and TRBJ2-2; the match to TRBD2 covers 9 bases. CDR1 and CDR2 from the germline V gene are MNHEY and SMNVEV (reference sequence). The CDR3 sequence is 19 residues long. Trimming took 0 bases from V and 4 from J; bases not matched to a gene: 12. The CDR3 DNA is TGTGCCAGCAGTTTATCGGGGCTAGCGGGGCTAACCACCACCGGGGAGCTGTTTTTT. This codes for CASSLSGLAGLTTTGELFF.

The V call is TRBV6-1, the J call TRBJ2-7; tentative D call: TRBD1 (5 bases). The CDR3 is 14 amino acids. Germline assignment: CDR1 MNHNS and CDR2 SASEGT. The ends were cut back, 3 bases at V and 0 bases at J, with 9 bases in the middle. Here the CDR3 DNA reads TGTGCCAGCAGTGATTACAGGTACTCCTACGAGCAGTACTTC. It is translated as CASSDYRYSYEQYF.

Only one count was recorded for this clone. The chain couples TRBV7-2 to TRBJ2-7, with D maybe TRBD1 (5 bases). The CDR3 has 16 amino acids. Trimming cost V 3 bases and J 5 bases, with 20 bases left between them. CDR1 and CDR2 from the germline V gene are SGHTA and FQGNSA. This CDR3 reads CASSLALTAVSHEQYF. CDR3 nucleotide sequence: TGTGCCAGCAGCTTGGCCTTGACAGCCGTTTCTCACGAGCAGTACTTC.

This rearrangement joins TRBV9 to TRBJ2-2; 14 positions agree with TRBD2. Trimming at V came to 3 bases and at J to 0 bases, leaving 4 bases not matched to a gene. There are 18 residues in the CDR3. Germline V gene data show CDR1 as SGDLS and CDR2 as YYNGEE. Here the CDR3 DNA reads TGTGCCAGCAGCGCGACTAGCGGGGGGGCTACGAACACCGGGGAGCTGTTTTTT. This gives the protein CASSATSGGATNTGELFF.

V is TRBV5-1 and J is TRBJ2-6; 7 bases are shared with TRBD1. The CDR3 has 18 amino acids. Germline V lookup: CDR1 SGHRS, CDR2 YFSETQ. The junction had 7 bases not matched to a gene; V was cut back by 1 base and J by 0 bases. CDR3 DNA sequence: TGCGCCAGCAGCTTGTCAGGGACAGCAAGCTCTGGGGCCAACGTCCTGACTTTC. As protein: CASSLSGTASSGANVLTF.

V and J are TRBV19 and TRBJ2-2, with D possibly matching TRBD2 (6 bases). Trimming left V 11 bases short and J 7 bases short, with 23 bases between. CDR1 and CDR2 from the germline V gene are LNHDA and SQIVND (reference sequence). This CDR3 contains 15 residues. CDR3 nucleotide sequence: TGTGCCGGGGGGTCAGTTGGGGCGCAGCTCGGGGAGCTGTTTTTT. Translation gives CAGGSVGAQLGELFF.

This clone is a singleton in its sample. The gene calls are TRBV5-1 and TRBJ2-5; tentatively, D is TRBD2 (7 bases). This CDR3 region has 14 residues. Germline V lookup: CDR1 SGHRS, CDR2 YFSETQ. Trimming stripped 1 base from V and 5 bases from J, with 12 bases between. In DNA, the CDR3 is TGCGCCAGCAGCTTGTCAGGGGAGGGTGAGACCCAGTACTTC. This sequence encodes CASSLSGEGETQYF.

The chain carries TRBV7-8 and TRBJ1-1; D unresolved. Germline loops: CDR1 SGHVS, CDR2 FQNEAQ. This CDR3 spans 15 amino acids. The V end was cut by 6 bases, the J end by 1 base, with 15 bases between. CDR3 residues: CASSNTAPWNTEAFF. For the CDR3, the DNA is TGTGCCAGCAGTAACACGGCACCTTGGAACACTGAAGCTTTCTTT.

The CDR3 nucleotides read TGCGCCAGCAGCTCGGGACTAGCGGGAGCCGGGGAGCTGTTTTTT. Its protein product is CASSSGLAGAGELFF. The chain couples TRBV5-1 to TRBJ2-2; 14 bases match TRBD2. CDR3 length: 15 amino acids. CDR1 SGHRS and CDR2 YFSETQ come from the germline V gene. J gave up 6 bases and V 3 bases, and 1 base lay outside the gene matches.

In the case of this clone: At one end, the junction sequence differs from germline, possibly due to a read error. This chain connects TRBV6-5 to TRBJ1-1, with TRBD1 as a possible D gene (6 bases). Germline-derived CDR1 and CDR2 are MNHEY and SVGAGI. The CDR3 is made up of 13 amino acids. The CDR3 DNA follows: TGTGCCAGCAGTTACGGTAGGGGGGCGCCGAGCAACTTT. Translated: CASSYGRGAPSNF.

The V and J genes are TRBV4-2 and TRBJ2-7, with unresolved D. Germline V CDR1 and CDR2: LGHNA, YNFKEQ. The CDR3 runs to 15 residues. Trimming pared 1 base from V and 2 bases from J, leaving 12 bases between. CDR3 loop: CASSQGGPATYEQYF. The CDR3 bases are TGTGCCAGCAGCCAAGGAGGACCGGCCACCTACGAGCAGTACTTC.